This T cell receptor (beta chain) appears in the sequencing data of a study of long-term antiretroviral therapy in people with HIV. Version v3.0 of the immunoSEQ assay was performed at survey level. Measured with immunoSEQ multiplex PCR; TCRdb has only the in-frame clones, and not every one. The repertoire holds 25,000 to 35,000 clones, with approximately 80% as singletons. No fewer than two post-ART and no fewer than one pre-ART PBMC samples existed for each donor. Every sample had about 0.95-10 million cryopreserved PBMC in it before DNA extraction. Details on this clone: Its specificity is not known.

Study observations and caveats: On ART adherence, viral resistance or therapy changes, no data were available.

The source of this sequence is a woman aged 45-60 years with HIV. Source: unsorted PBMCs, taken 3.1 years after starting antiretroviral therapy.

This CDR3 reads CASSQESRSTDTQYF. The CDR3 DNA sequence: TGCGCCAGCAGCCAAGAGTCTAGAAGCACAGATACGCAGTATTTT. The rearrangement links TRBV4-1 to TRBJ2-3; the D is unclear. V gave up 0 bases and J gave up 0 bases, with 7 bases separating them. CDR1 is MGHRA, CDR2 YSYEKL, per germline. The CDR3 has 15 amino acids.